A selection of T cell receptor beta chains follows, all from one sample in a study of shared clonotypes between healthy human individuals. The data were produced by immunoSEQ multiplex PCR, yet TCRdb's version contains in-frame clones alone and is incomplete. This sample has about a million clones, with 70% to 80% found just once. The material sequenced was memory CD4+ T cells from PBMCs. Receptor source: a man aged 18-30 years in good health. Some clones in this sample may be carry-over from other donors' samples. CDR3s include the opening cysteine and the closing phenylalanine or tryptophan. The D gene is left open where the match is weak. Some rows have no size entry. The others give once, few or many, or a class for an expanded clone.

size	D	V	J	length	CDR3	DNA
.	TRBD2	TRBV5-1	TRBJ2-7	20	CASSPRLNQAGGRPSYEQYF	TGCGCCAGCAGCCCCCGCCTGAACCAAGCGGGAGGCCGACCCTCCTACGAGCAGTACTTC
.	.	TRBV5-5	TRBJ2-7	14	CASSRNLDTYEQYF	TGTGCCAGCAGCCGCAATCTTGATACCTACGAGCAGTACTTC
.	.	TRBV4-2	TRBJ1-1	17	CASSLTPRGGTNTEAFF	TGTGCCAGCAGCCTCACCCCTCGCGGGGGGACGAACACTGAAGCTTTCTTT
.	.	TRBV5-4	TRBJ1-1	14	CASSLGQGGTEAFF	TGTGCCAGCAGCTTGGGGCAGGGAGGCACTGAAGCTTTCTTT
once	.	TRBV5-4	TRBJ2-3	14	CASSLDTGRDTQYF	TGTGCCAGCAGCTTGGATACAGGGAGGGATACGCAGTATTTT
few	TRBD1	TRBV15	TRBJ2-2	15	CATRRDREDTGELFF	TGTGCCACCAGGCGGGACAGGGAAGACACCGGGGAGCTGTTTTTT
.	.	TRBV28	TRBJ2-3	17	CASNPAIAETSTDTQYF	TGTGCCAGCAATCCTGCTATAGCGGAAACTAGCACAGATACGCAGTATTTT
.	TRBD2	TRBV11-2	TRBJ2-3	16	CASSSPPSGSTDTQYF	TGTGCCAGCAGCTCCCCGCCTAGCGGGAGTACAGATACGCAGTATTTT
.	.	TRBV5-1	TRBJ2-3	13	CASYRTSTDTQYF	TGCGCCAGCTACCGGACAAGCACAGATACGCAGTATTTT
.	TRBD2	TRBV5-1	TRBJ2-7	15	CASSIPSGSPYEQYF	TGCGCCAGCAGCATCCCTAGCGGGAGTCCCTACGAGCAGTACTTC
.	TRBD2	TRBV7-2	TRBJ2-7	15	CASSSTLGLAYEQYF	TGTGCCAGCAGCTCTACCTTGGGACTAGCCTACGAGCAGTACTTC
.	TRBD2	TRBV4-1	TRBJ2-1	14	CASSQVGSGTPQFF	TGCGCCAGCAGCCAAGTGGGGAGCGGGACTCCGCAGTTCTTC
few	.	TRBV5-1	TRBJ1-4	12	CASSFRGEKLFF	TGCGCCAGCAGCTTCAGGGGTGAAAAACTGTTTTTT
.	.	TRBV30	TRBJ1-2	15	CAWSVAAGTLNGYTF	TGTGCCTGGAGTGTCGCGGCAGGGACTTTAAATGGCTACACCTTC
.	.	TRBV10-1	TRBJ2-1	14	CASSDGFSYNEQFF	TGCGCCAGCAGTGACGGATTCTCCTACAATGAGCAGTTCTTC
.	TRBD1	TRBV19	TRBJ1-1	16	CASSIPRTGGNTEAFF	TGTGCCAGTAGTATTCCTCGGACAGGGGGGAACACTGAAGCTTTCTTT
.	.	TRBV6-1	TRBJ1-4	13	CATRRQINEKLFF	TGTGCCACCAGGAGGCAGATAAATGAAAAACTGTTTTTT
.	.	TRBV13	TRBJ2-7	14	CASSPLRSSYEQYF	TGTGCCAGCAGCCCCCTCCGAAGCTCCTACGAGCAGTACTTC
.	.	TRBV4-1	TRBJ2-5	15	CASSQDGEVRETQYF	TGCGCCAGCAGCCAAGATGGTGAGGTCCGAGAGACCCAGTACTTC
.	TRBD2	TRBV15	TRBJ2-7	17	CATSRDRGTSGINEQYF	TGTGCCACCAGCAGAGATCGCGGAACTAGCGGGATCAACGAGCAGTACTTC
.	.	TRBV6-1	TRBJ2-1	16	CASSEALQGLGDEQFF	TGTGCCAGCAGTGAAGCGCTCCAGGGTTTAGGCGATGAGCAGTTCTTC
.	TRBD2	TRBV19	TRBJ2-3	17	CASSLWGTSGGTDTQYF	TGTGCCAGTAGTCTCTGGGGGACTAGCGGGGGCACAGATACGCAGTATTTT
.	.	TRBV15	TRBJ2-2	15	CATSRGAGYTGELFF	TGTGCCACCAGCAGAGGTGCAGGTTACACCGGGGAGCTGTTTTTT
.	.	TRBV7-2	TRBJ2-1	15	CASSSEPGSYNEQFF	TGTGCCAGCAGCTCAGAGCCGGGATCCTACAATGAGCAGTTCTTC
.	.	TRBV4-1	TRBJ2-5	15	CASSQVHGAQETQYF	TGCGCCAGCAGCCAAGTCCACGGGGCCCAAGAGACCCAGTACTTC
.	.	TRBV6-6	TRBJ2-3	11	CATTPGDTQYF	TGTGCCACCACCCCGGGGGATACGCAGTATTTT
few	TRBD1	TRBV5-4	TRBJ2-5	15	CASSYRQGIGETQYF	TGTGCCAGCAGCTATAGACAGGGGATAGGAGAGACCCAGTACTTC
.	.	TRBV18	TRBJ2-3	15	CASSPPGPGGDTQYF	TGTGCCAGCTCACCTCCGGGTCCCGGCGGGGATACGCAGTATTTT
.	TRBD2	TRBV10-2	TRBJ2-7	15	CASTQDGLAGYEQYF	TGCGCCAGCACCCAAGATGGACTAGCGGGCTACGAGCAGTACTTC
.	.	TRBV4-2	TRBJ2-3	17	CASSQEGRDLGTDTQYF	TGTGCCAGCAGCCAAGAGGGTCGGGACTTGGGCACAGATACGCAGTATTTT
once	TRBD2	TRBV28	TRBJ2-1	14	CATKTSGSGNEQFF	TGTGCCACCAAAACTAGCGGGAGTGGCAATGAGCAGTTCTTC
.	.	TRBV29-1	TRBJ2-3	12	CREGSRANTQYF	TGCAGAGAGGGATCCCGGGCCAATACGCAGTATTTT
.	TRBD1	TRBV7-2	TRBJ1-3	15	CASSLDRGLGNTIYF	TGTGCCAGCAGCTTAGACAGGGGGCTTGGAAACACCATATATTTT
.	TRBD2	TRBV6-1	TRBJ2-3	14	CASRRGLAGDTQYF	TGTGCCAGCAGGAGGGGACTAGCGGGAGATACGCAGTATTTT
.	.	TRBV7-2	TRBJ1-5	13	CASSTGLNQPQHF	TGTGCCAGCAGTACAGGTCTCAATCAGCCCCAGCATTTT
.	.	TRBV29-1	TRBJ1-2	12	CSVERDTYGYTF	TGCAGCGTTGAGCGGGACACCTATGGCTACACCTTC
few	TRBD1	TRBV2	TRBJ1-1	14	CASSEDRGWGEAFF	TGTGCCAGCAGTGAGGACAGGGGATGGGGTGAAGCTTTCTTT
.	TRBD1	TRBV15	TRBJ2-7	15	CATSSGQVLSNEQYF	TGTGCCACCAGCAGCGGACAGGTTCTCTCTAACGAGCAGTACTTC
.	.	TRBV11-2	TRBJ2-6	18	CASSLRSGLLAGANVLTF	TGTGCCAGCAGCTTACGATCTGGGTTATTGGCCGGGGCCAACGTCCTGACTTTC
.	.	TRBV5-1	TRBJ2-6	15	CASVPGPAGANVLTF	TGCGCCAGCGTTCCGGGTCCCGCTGGGGCCAACGTCCTGACTTTC
.	.	TRBV18	TRBJ1-1	18	CASSPTGTSLFMNTEAFF	TGTGCCAGCTCACCGACCGGGACAAGTCTCTTCATGAACACTGAAGCTTTCTTT
.	.	TRBV4-2	TRBJ2-2	16	CASSHSVHGENGELFF	TGTGCCAGCAGCCACAGTGTCCATGGAGAGAACGGGGAGCTGTTTTTT
.	.	TRBV7-9	TRBJ1-3	15	CASSLGVRGGNTIYF	TGTGCCAGCAGCTTGGGAGTCCGAGGCGGAAACACCATATATTTT
.	.	TRBV2	TRBJ2-1	13	CASSANIYNEQFF	TGTGCCAGCAGTGCCAACATATACAATGAGCAGTTCTTC
.	.	TRBV9	TRBJ2-1	12	CASSAINNEQFF	TGTGCCAGCAGCGCCATAAACAATGAGCAGTTCTTC
.	TRBD2	TRBV5-3	TRBJ2-1	16	CATQAAGAIGYNEQFF	TGTGCCACCCAGGCGGCGGGAGCAATCGGGTACAATGAGCAGTTCTTC